The next 22 T cell receptor beta chains were all read from a single sample in a study of blood T cell repertoires in COVID-19. Data came from immunoSEQ multiplex PCR; TCRdb stores just in-frame clones and leaves some out. The sample lists about 95,000 clones, about 84% occurring once. The sample consisted of peripheral blood. The receptors come from a human donor in a cohort sampled during active COVID-19.

The chain is built from TRBV29-1 and TRBJ2-1; 7 bases line up with TRBD1. The CDR3 is 13 residues long. V lost 7 bases and J lost 5; bases outside the gene matches: 8. Germline CDR1 SQVTM, CDR2 ANQGSEA. CDR3 sequence (DNA): TGCAGCGCGTCCGGGACAGCTAACAATGAGCAGTTCTTC. The encoded protein is CSASGTANNEQFF.

The chain is built from TRBV19 and TRBJ2-2; TRBD1 matches at 7 bases. The CDR3 covers 14 residues. The V and J ends lost 6 bases and 6 bases, in that order; junction bases with no gene match: 7. Germline V gene sequence: CDR1 LNHDA, CDR2 SQIVND (reference sequence). CDR3 nucleotide sequence: TGTGCCAGTAGCCGAGGGGGCCTGGCCGGGGAGCTGTTTTTT. Protein: CASSRGGLAGELFF.

The chain uses TRBV6-5 and TRBJ1-5, with TRBD1 as a possible D gene (6 bases). The V end was cut by 5 bases, the J end by 9 bases, with 17 bases between. In germline, CDR1 is MNHEY, CDR2 SVGAGI. The CDR3 has 14 residues. CDR3 loop: CASSKTRGSAPQHF. CDR3 nucleotides: TGTGCCAGCAGTAAAACCAGGGGAAGTGCGCCCCAGCATTTT.

The rearrangement links TRBV5-1 to TRBJ2-2, with 7 bases that match TRBD2. CDR3 size: 15 residues. Germline CDR1 SGHRS, CDR2 YFSETQ. V shed 4 bases and J 2 bases; nucleotides not matched to a gene: 5. CDR3 coding DNA: TGCGCCAGCAGCCCCCCTAGCGGAAACACCGGGGAGCTGTTTTTT. Translating gives CASSPPSGNTGELFF. The whole variable domain, remainder taken from reference TRBV5-1 and TRBJ2-2, is KAGVTQTPRYLIKTRGQQVTLSCSPISGHRSVSWYQQTPGQGLQFLFEYFSETQRNKGNFPGRFSGRQFSNSRSEMNVSTLELGDSALYLCASSPPSGNTGELFFGEGSRLTVL.

This clone was detected once. V and J are TRBV12-5 and TRBJ2-5, with D tentatively TRBD1 (6 bases). Germline V gene lookup returns CDR1 LGHNT and CDR2 FRNRAP. The CDR3 has 15 residues. V lost 6 bases to trimming and J lost 0 bases, with 14 bases between them. The CDR3 loop reads CASGPPNRDQETQYF. The CDR3 DNA sequence: TGTGCTAGTGGACCCCCTAACAGGGACCAAGAGACCCAGTACTTC. Complete variable domain (other parts from reference TRBV12-5 and TRBJ2-5): DARVTQTPRHKVTEMGQEVTMRCQPILGHNTVFWYRQTMMQGLELLAYFRNRAPLDDSGMPKDRFSAEMPDATLATLKIQPSEPRDSAVYFCASGPPNRDQETQYFGPGTRLLVL.

The V and J genes are TRBV28 and TRBJ2-7; 9 nucleotides agree with TRBD2. Germline loops: CDR1 MDHEN, CDR2 SYDVKM. J lost 5 bases, V lost 4 bases, and 12 bases had no gene match. This CDR3 contains 16 residues. The CDR3 protein is CASSWMSLAGPHEQYF. The CDR3 DNA reads as TGTGCCAGCAGTTGGATGAGCCTAGCGGGACCTCACGAGCAGTACTTC. Together with reference TRBV28 and TRBJ2-7, the CDR3 gives the full variable domain: DVKVTQSSRYLVKRTGEKVFLECVQDMDHENMFWYRQDPGLGLRLIYFSYDVKMKEKGDIPEGYSVSREKKERFSLILESASTNQTSMYLCASSWMSLAGPHEQYFGPGTRLTVT.

The chain couples TRBV29-1 to TRBJ2-3; 11 bases line up with TRBD2. Germline assignment: CDR1 SQVTM and CDR2 ANQGSEA. The CDR3 runs to 15 residues. V was clipped by 5 bases and J by 2 bases; unmatched bases: 6. CDR3 residues: CSVQGTSGLTDTQYF. The CDR3 bases are TGCAGCGTTCAAGGGACTAGCGGACTCACAGATACGCAGTATTTT.

The chain joins TRBV7-3 to TRBJ2-7, with 9 nucleotides matching TRBD1. The CDR3 is 16 residues long. Germline-derived CDR1 and CDR2 are SGHTA and FQGTGA. Trimming removed 1 base from V and 4 bases from J; junction bases left unmatched: 8. CDR3 in DNA: TGTGCCAGCAGCTTAAATTCCGGGACAGGGATGTACGAGCAGTACTTC. Its translation: CASSLNSGTGMYEQYF.

The chain couples TRBV14 to TRBJ2-1; 7 bases map to TRBD2. Germline-derived CDR1 and CDR2 are SGHDN and FVKESK. The CDR3 runs to 15 residues. The J segment lost 8 bases and the V segment lost 0 bases, leaving 7 bases of the junction unmatched. DNA for the CDR3: TGTGCCAGCAGCCAAGAGGGAGGGCGGGAACATGAGCAGTTCTTC. Translated: CASSQEGGREHEQFF.

The chain recombines TRBV4-2 with TRBJ1-6, with D tentatively TRBD1 (6 bases). CDR1 and CDR2 (germline): LGHNA, YNFKEQ. This CDR3 has 16 residues. Trimming removed 0 bases at V and 3 bases at J, with 9 bases between. The CDR3 protein is CASSQDLTGYNSPLHF. In DNA, the CDR3 is TGTGCCAGCAGCCAAGATTTGACAGGCTATAATTCACCCCTCCACTTT.

The chain couples TRBV13 to TRBJ1-1; D not resolved. This CDR3 is 13 amino acids long. The ends were cut back, 2 bases at V and 1 base at J, with 5 bases in the middle. Germline V gene data show CDR1 as PRHDT and CDR2 as FYEKMQ (reference sequence). This chain's CDR3 is CASSLLRNTEAFF. The CDR3 bases are TGTGCCAGCAGCTTACTGAGGAACACTGAAGCTTTCTTT.

The chain uses TRBV6-6 and TRBJ1-3, with TRBD1 matching over 10 bases. The trim removed 5 bases at V and 0 bases at J, leaving 7 bases unmatched. CDR3 size: 17 residues. CDR1 is MNHNY and CDR2 is SVGAGI in the germline V gene (reference sequence). The CDR3 DNA reads as TGTGCCAGCAGTCCAGGACAGGGGGGTACCTCTGGAAACACCATATATTTT. Translated, it gives CASSPGQGGTSGNTIYF.

This sequence joins TRBV12-3 or TRBV12-4 and TRBJ2-3, with 7 bases fitting TRBD2. The J segment lost 2 bases and the V segment lost 5 bases, leaving 1 base of the junction unmatched. The CDR3 has 13 residues. CDR3 protein: CASSRDYTDTQYF. As DNA, the CDR3 is TGTGCCAGCAGTAGGGACTACACAGATACGCAGTATTTT.

The chain uses TRBV5-1 and TRBJ1-1; 11 nucleotides line up with TRBD1. The CDR3 sequence is 15 residues long. V gave up 4 bases and J gave up 0 bases; unmatched junction bases: 2. Germline assignment: CDR1 SGHRS and CDR2 YFSETQ. The CDR3 nucleotides are TGCGCCAGCAGCCGGGGACAGGGGGTGAACACTGAAGCTTTCTTT. It specifies CASSRGQGVNTEAFF.

This clone was recorded once. V gene TRBV6-5 combines with J gene TRBJ2-7; D perhaps matches TRBD1 (5 bases). CDR3 length: 14 amino acids. CDR1 and CDR2 (germline): MNHEY, SVGAGI. V lost 5 bases and J 2 bases, leaving 13 bases between the germline ends. The CDR3 protein is CASSPRTQTYEQYF. CDR3 nucleotide sequence: TGTGCCAGCAGTCCGAGGACACAGACCTACGAGCAGTACTTC.

The chain carries TRBV5-1 and TRBJ1-6, with 8 positions matching TRBD1. CDR1 and CDR2 from the germline V gene are SGHRS and YFSETQ. The CDR3 length is 15 residues. Trimming took 3 bases from V and 11 from J; bases not matched to a gene: 10. DNA for the CDR3: TGCGCCAGCAGCTGGGAGGGACAGGATAGGACACCCCTCCACTTT. Translated: CASSWEGQDRTPLHF.

This CDR3 reads CASSVVQTGGSYEQYF. The CDR3 DNA sequence: TGTGCCAGCTCAGTGGTTCAGACAGGGGGCTCCTACGAGCAGTACTTC. The chain couples TRBV18 to TRBJ2-7, with 9 nucleotides matching TRBD1. The CDR3 totals 16 residues. The V gene's germline CDR1 is KGHSH and CDR2 LQKENI. J lost 0 bases, V lost 5 bases, and 8 bases had no gene match.

The V call is TRBV27, the J call TRBJ2-5, with 8 bases matching TRBD2. CDR3 length equals 18 residues. Per germline, CDR1 MNHEY and CDR2 SMNVEV (reference sequence). V shed 3 bases, J shed 1 base, and the junction held 13 bases outside the gene matches. The CDR3 sequence: CASSLGGASGLTQETQYF. The CDR3 nucleotides are TGTGCCAGCAGTTTGGGGGGAGCTAGCGGGTTAACCCAAGAGACCCAGTACTTC.

This chain joins TRBV2 and TRBJ1-5; 8 bases agree with TRBD1. The CDR3 is made up of 15 amino acids. Looked up from germline, CDR1 is SNHLY and CDR2 is FYNNEI. V trimming: 8 bases; J trimming: 1 base; junction bases outside the gene matches: 7. CDR3: CASRSQGVSNQPQHF. CDR3 DNA sequence: TGTGCCAGCCGCTCACAGGGGGTAAGCAATCAGCCCCAGCATTTT.

The V gene is TRBV3-1 (or the pseudogene TRBV3-2), the J gene TRBJ1-5; the D is unclear. V was cut by 3 bases and J by 11 bases, with 8 bases left in between. The germline gives CDR1 LGHDT, CDR2 YNNKEL (reference sequence). The CDR3 consists of 11 residues. The CDR3 DNA reads as TGTGCCAGCAGCCAGGGCGAAACCCAGCATTTT. The encoded protein is CASSQGETQHF.

This chain joins TRBV11-3 and TRBJ1-4; 10 nucleotides line up with TRBD1. V lost 7 bases, J lost 8 bases, and 13 bases stayed unmatched. The CDR3 consists of 16 residues. The germline gives CDR1 SGHNT, CDR2 YENEEA. This CDR3 reads CASTLLRGTGEEKLFF. The CDR3 DNA sequence: TGTGCCAGCACCCTCCTCCGGGGGACAGGGGAAGAAAAACTGTTTTTT.

This chain uses TRBV7-2 with TRBJ1-5; weak D call: TRBD1 (6 bases). Germline loops: CDR1 SGHTA, CDR2 FQGNSA. Trimming left V 0 bases short and J 9 bases short, with 12 bases between. The CDR3 runs 14 residues. The CDR3 here is CASSLAEGVRPQHF. The CDR3 DNA is TGTGCCAGCAGCTTAGCTGAGGGGGTCCGGCCCCAGCATTTT.